A selection of T cell receptor beta chains follows, all from one sample in a study of identical twins. TCRdb used MiXCR to reprocess the 5' RACE reads, holding one entry per CDR3 protein. The sample consists of 500,000 to 650,000 distinct CDR3 sequences, around 24% of them appearing once. The data were also submitted as part of a second study, on yellow fever vaccine responses in identical twins.

The sample comprised CD4+ T cells sorted from blood. Receptors were obtained from a woman under 30 in good health. CDR3s include the opening cysteine and the closing phenylalanine or tryptophan. D genes are given only for firm matches. Not every row has a clone size; where given, it reads once, few, many or a size class.

TRBD1	few	TRBV6-5	TRBJ2-5	TGTGCCAGCAGTTACGGGGACAGCTACCAAGAAACCCAGTACTTC	CASSYGDSYQETQYF
.	many	TRBV14	TRBJ2-1	TGTGCCAGCAGCCAGGTTATAGCCTACAATGAGCAGTTCTTC	CASSQVIAYNEQFF
TRBD2	few	TRBV11-3	TRBJ2-3	TGTGCCAGCAGCTTCGGCGGGGGTCCAACTGATACGCAGTATTTT	CASSFGGGPTDTQYF
TRBD2	.	TRBV28	TRBJ2-5	TGTGCCAGCAGTTCGCCGGGACTAGCGGGATCAGAGACCCAGTACTTC	CASSSPGLAGSETQYF
.	.	TRBV5-6	TRBJ2-7	TGTGCCAGCAGCTTGGGTCCGGCTGCATCCTACGAGCAGTACTTC	CASSLGPAASYEQYF
.	.	TRBV20-1	TRBJ1-1	TGCAGTGCTAGTGACAGATACACTGAAGCTTTCTTT	CSASDRYTEAFF
TRBD2	.	TRBV10-2	TRBJ2-1	TGCGCCAGCAGTGGATTTGGAGTGGGAGGGTACAATGAGCAGTTCTTC	CASSGFGVGGYNEQFF
TRBD2	.	TRBV5-1	TRBJ2-1	TGCGCCAGCACTAGCGGGAGCGGTGAGCAGTTCTTC	CASTSGSGEQFF
.	few	TRBV27	TRBJ2-1	TGTGCCAGCAGTTTACGGGACCGATTGTATGAGCAGTTCTTC	CASSLRDRLYEQFF
TRBD2	.	TRBV20-1	TRBJ2-2	TGCAGTGCTAGAGATTCTTCCGGACTAGCGGGGGGTCTGAACACCGGGGAGCTGTTTTTT	CSARDSSGLAGGLNTGELFF
TRBD2	many	TRBV5-1	TRBJ2-1	TGCGCCAGCAGCGGAGGGGCCAGCGGGAGTTCCTACAATGAGCAGTTCTTC	CASSGGASGSSYNEQFF
.	.	TRBV5-3	TRBJ1-6	TGTGCCAGCAGCTTAATCGGTATTAATTCACCCCTCCACTTT	CASSLIGINSPLHF
.	.	TRBV10-3	TRBJ1-1	TGTGCCATCAGTGAGTCGAGGACCCCTGAAGCTTTCTTT	CAISESRTPEAFF
TRBD2	.	TRBV4-2	TRBJ2-5	TGTGCCAGCAGCCAAGATACTAGCGGGGGCCTGGTCGAGACCCAGTACTTC	CASSQDTSGGLVETQYF
TRBD2	.	TRBV11-2	TRBJ2-1	TGTGCCAGCAGCTTAAGCCCCCTCCAGCGGGGTAGAGACAATGAGCAGTTCTTC	CASSLSPLQRGRDNEQFF
.	few	TRBV28	TRBJ2-2	TGTGCCAGCAGTTCCCCCGACGAGGGGGAGCTGTTTTTT	CASSSPDEGELFF
TRBD2	.	TRBV28	TRBJ2-7	TGTGCCAGCACTCGACCAGTAGCGGGCAGCTCCTACGAGCAGTACTTC	CASTRPVAGSSYEQYF
.	few	TRBV6-5	TRBJ1-3	TGTGCCAGCCAGTTGAGAGGTTCTGGAAACACCATATATTTT	CASQLRGSGNTIYF
.	few	TRBV11-2	TRBJ2-3	TGTGCCAGCAGCTCTCGCCTGGCGGATACGCAGTATTTT	CASSSRLADTQYF
TRBD1	few	TRBV10-3	TRBJ1-2	TGTGCCATCAGTGAGAGCGATTCAGGGGGCCCCTATGGCTACACCTTC	CAISESDSGGPYGYTF
TRBD1	.	TRBV29-1	TRBJ1-1	TGCAGCGTCGATCGGGGGACAGGGAACACTGAAGCTTTCTTT	CSVDRGTGNTEAFF
.	few	TRBV21-1	TRBJ1-2	TGTGCCAGCAGCCCGAACAGGGGGGAGAACTATGGCTACACCTTC	CASSPNRGENYGYTF
.	.	TRBV7-2	TRBJ2-1	TGTGCCAGCAGCCATCCCAACAATGAGCAGTTCTTC	CASSHPNNEQFF
TRBD1	few	TRBV5-1	TRBJ2-2	TGCGCCAGCAGCTGGGACAGGCAGAACACCGGGGAGCTGTTTTTT	CASSWDRQNTGELFF
.	many	TRBV5-1	TRBJ2-7	TGCGCCAGCAGCTTGGTTGGGCAGCTTACCTACGAGCAGTACTTC	CASSLVGQLTYEQYF
TRBD2	.	TRBV15	TRBJ2-3	TGTGCCACCAGCAGAGATTCGGGAGGGTGGACAGATACGCAGTATTTT	CATSRDSGGWTDTQYF
.	few	TRBV2	TRBJ2-3	TGTGCCAGCAGGGCGGGATTGAGCACAGATACGCAGTATTTT	CASRAGLSTDTQYF
.	few	TRBV20-1	TRBJ1-1	TGCAGTGCTAGAGATGGGGGAGCTTTCTTT	CSARDGGAFF